The clone carrying this T cell receptor (beta chain) was counted many times. Looked up from germline, CDR1 is ENHRY and CDR2 is SYGVKD. Trimming at V came to 5 bases and at J to 8 bases, leaving 7 bases not matched to a gene. This CDR3 comprises 15 residues. This specimen belongs to a study of T-cell reconstitution after alpha-beta-depleted transplantation in children. Unique molecular identifiers were used to barcode this TCRbeta library. Using its own MiXCR run on the PCR reads, TCRdb lists one record per CDR3 protein. The top ten clones hold roughly 9.1% of a sample with 250,000 to 300,000 distinct CDR3 sequences, approximately 9.8% of them seen once.

The starting material was PBMCs from the stem cell graft donor, obtained from the stem cell graft. The V and J genes are TRBV10-3 and TRBJ2-1; 12 bases map to TRBD2. The sequence was collected from a human donor who donated a stem cell graft to a child with SCID. CDR3 loop: CAISPGLAGTDEQFF. The CDR3, as DNA: TGTGCCATCAGTCCCGGACTAGCGGGGACGGATGAGCAGTTCTTC.